This T cell receptor beta chain is from a study of blood T cell repertoires in COVID-19. Study-level background: Whether acute or convalescent, the COVID-19 samples came from the United States, Italy and Spain.

By share of the sample, this clone is medium-sized. Profiling relied on immunoSEQ multiplex PCR, and the TCRdb table lists in-frame clones only, not all of them. The table has some 55,000 clones, about 89% seen once. V lost 0 bases and J 4 bases, leaving 25 bases between the germline ends. Germline lookup yields CDR1 LGHDT and CDR2 YNNKEL (reference sequence). The CDR3 loop spans 20 amino acids. Material: peripheral blood. The sequence was collected from a man in his sixties with acute or convalescent COVID-19. The gene calls are TRBV3-1 (or the pseudogene TRBV3-2) and TRBJ2-1, with a tentative D call TRBD1 (5 bases). The CDR3 region is CASSQEMSTARPRSYNEQFF. CDR3 nucleotide sequence: TGTGCCAGCAGCCAAGAAATGTCGACAGCCCGTCCCCGATCGTACAATGAGCAGTTCTTC.